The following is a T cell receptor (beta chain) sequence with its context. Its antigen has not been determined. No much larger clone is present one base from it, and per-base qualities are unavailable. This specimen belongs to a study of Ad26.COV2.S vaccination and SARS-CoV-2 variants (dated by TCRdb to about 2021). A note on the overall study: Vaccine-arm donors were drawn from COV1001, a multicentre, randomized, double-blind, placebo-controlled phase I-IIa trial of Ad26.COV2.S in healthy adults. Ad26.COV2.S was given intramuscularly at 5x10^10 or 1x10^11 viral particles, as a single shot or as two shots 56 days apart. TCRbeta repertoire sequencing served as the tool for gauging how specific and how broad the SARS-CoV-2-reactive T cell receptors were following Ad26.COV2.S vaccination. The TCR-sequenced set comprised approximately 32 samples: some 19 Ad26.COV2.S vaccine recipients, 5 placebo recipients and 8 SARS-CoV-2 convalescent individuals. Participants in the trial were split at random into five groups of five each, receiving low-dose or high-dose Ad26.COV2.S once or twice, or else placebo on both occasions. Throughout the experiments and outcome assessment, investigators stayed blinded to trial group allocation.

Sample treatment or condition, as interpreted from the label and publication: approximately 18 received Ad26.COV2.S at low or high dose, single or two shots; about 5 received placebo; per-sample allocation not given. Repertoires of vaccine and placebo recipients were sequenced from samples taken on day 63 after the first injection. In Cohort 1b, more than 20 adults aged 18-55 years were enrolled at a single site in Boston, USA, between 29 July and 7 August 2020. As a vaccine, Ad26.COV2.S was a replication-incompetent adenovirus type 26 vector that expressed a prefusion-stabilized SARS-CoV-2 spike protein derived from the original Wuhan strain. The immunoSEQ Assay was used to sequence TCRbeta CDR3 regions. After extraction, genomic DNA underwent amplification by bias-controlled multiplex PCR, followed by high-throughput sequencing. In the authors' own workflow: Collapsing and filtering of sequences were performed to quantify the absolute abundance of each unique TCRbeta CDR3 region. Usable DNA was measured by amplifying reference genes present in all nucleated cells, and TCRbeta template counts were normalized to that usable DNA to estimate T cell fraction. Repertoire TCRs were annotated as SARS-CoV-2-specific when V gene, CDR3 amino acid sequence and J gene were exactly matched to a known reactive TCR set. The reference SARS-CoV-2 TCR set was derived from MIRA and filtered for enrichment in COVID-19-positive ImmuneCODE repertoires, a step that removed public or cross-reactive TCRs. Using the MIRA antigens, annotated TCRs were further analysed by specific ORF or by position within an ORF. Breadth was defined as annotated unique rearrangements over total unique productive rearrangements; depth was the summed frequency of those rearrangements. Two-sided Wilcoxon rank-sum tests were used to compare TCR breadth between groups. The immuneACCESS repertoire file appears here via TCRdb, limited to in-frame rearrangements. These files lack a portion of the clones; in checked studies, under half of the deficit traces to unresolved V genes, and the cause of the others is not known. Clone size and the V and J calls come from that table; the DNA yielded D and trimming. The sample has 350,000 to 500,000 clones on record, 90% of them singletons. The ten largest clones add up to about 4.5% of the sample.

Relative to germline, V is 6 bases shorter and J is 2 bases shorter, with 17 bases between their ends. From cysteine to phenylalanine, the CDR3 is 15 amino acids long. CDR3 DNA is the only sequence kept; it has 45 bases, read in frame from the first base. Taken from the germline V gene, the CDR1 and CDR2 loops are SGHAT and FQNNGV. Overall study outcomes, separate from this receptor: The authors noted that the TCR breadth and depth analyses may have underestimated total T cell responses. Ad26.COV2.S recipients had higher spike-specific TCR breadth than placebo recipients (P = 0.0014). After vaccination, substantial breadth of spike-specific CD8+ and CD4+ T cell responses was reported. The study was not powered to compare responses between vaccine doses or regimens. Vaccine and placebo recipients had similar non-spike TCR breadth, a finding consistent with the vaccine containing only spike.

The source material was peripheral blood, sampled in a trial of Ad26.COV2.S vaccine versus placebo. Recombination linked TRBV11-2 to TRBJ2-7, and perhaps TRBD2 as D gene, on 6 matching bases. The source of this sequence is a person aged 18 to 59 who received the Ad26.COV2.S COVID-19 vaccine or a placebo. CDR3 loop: CASRYSWRGPYEQYF. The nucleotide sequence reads TGTGCCAGCAGATACTCCTGGCGGGGCCCCTACGAGCAGTACTTC.